Presented here are 12 T cell receptor beta chains from one specimen sequenced in a study of early T cells in non-severe SARS-CoV-2 infection. Using its own MiXCR run on the 5' RACE reads, TCRdb lists one record per CDR3 protein. Of over 25,000 distinct CDR3 sequences in the sample, under 6% are singletons; the top ten hold approximately 5.7%. Material: whole blood. These receptors were taken from an adult who was a healthcare worker with PCR-confirmed SARS-CoV-2 infection or an uninfected control (not recorded which).

This clonotype showed up many times. This chain uses TRBV20-1 with TRBJ1-1; TRBD1 matches at 7 bases. After removal of 2 bases from V and 6 bases from J, the junction contained 6 bases not matched to a gene. The CDR3 is 13 amino acids. In germline, CDR1 is DFQATT, CDR2 SNEGSKA (reference sequence). CDR3 bases: TGCAGTGCTAGATTACAGGGGATCGCTGAAGCTTTCTTT. It is translated as CSARLQGIAEAFF.

The gene calls are TRBV7-3 and TRBJ2-7; D not certain. Trimming removed 0 bases from V and 7 bases from J, with 13 bases in between. CDR1 SGHTA and CDR2 FQGTGA come from the germline V gene. The CDR3 totals 14 residues. The CDR3 reads CASSLTPSLGEQYF. For the CDR3, the DNA is TGTGCCAGCAGCTTAACTCCCTCGTTGGGGGAGCAGTACTTC.

This clonotype was observed many times. The germline gene is not matched at one end of the junction; a read error may be the cause. The rearrangement links TRBV5-8 to TRBJ1-5; perhaps TRBD1 as D (5 bases). The CDR3 totals 11 residues. The germline V gene has CDR1 SGHTS and CDR2 YDEGEE. CDR3 residues: CASSIGDPRRF. The CDR3 DNA is TGTGCCAGCAGCATAGGGGACCCAAGAAGGTTT.

The gene calls are TRBV27 and TRBJ1-2; D is undetermined. The CDR3 has 15 amino acids. Trimming stripped 6 bases from V and 3 bases from J, with 17 bases between. Germline-derived CDR1 and CDR2 are MNHEY and SMNVEV (reference sequence). CDR3 coding DNA: TGTGCCAGCAGCCCCACCAGGTTACCTCACTATGGCTACACCTTC. Translation gives CASSPTRLPHYGYTF.

The CDR3 region is CASSIVPGDYGYTF. In DNA, the CDR3 is TGTGCCAGTAGTATAGTCCCGGGTGACTATGGCTACACCTTC. The chain is built from TRBV19 and TRBJ1-2; D gene uncertain. CDR3 length: 14 amino acids. The V end was cut by 1 base, the J end by 3 bases, with 9 bases between. The V gene's germline CDR1 is LNHDA and CDR2 SQIVND (reference sequence).

This clonotype appeared many times. V is TRBV12-3 or TRBV12-4 and J is TRBJ1-2, with TRBD1 as a possible D gene (5 bases). The CDR3 contains 13 residues. V gave up 4 bases and J gave up 5 bases, with 11 bases separating them. The CDR3 loop is CASSSSGGYGYTF. DNA of the CDR3: TGTGCCAGCAGTTCCAGCGGGGGATATGGCTACACCTTC.

This clonotype was counted ten times or more. This chain joins TRBV28 and TRBJ2-7; D could derive from TRBD1 or TRBD2 (6 bases each). This CDR3 has 14 residues. Deletions cut 3 bases from V and 4 bases from J, with 13 bases between. CDR1 is MDHEN, CDR2 SYDVKM, per germline. CDR3 DNA sequence: TGTGCCAGCAGTTTGGAGGGACACCCTTACGAGCAGTACTTC. Amino acids: CASSLEGHPYEQYF.

This clonotype appeared many times. J is TRBJ2-5 and V is TRBV6-6; possibly TRBD1 for D (6 bases). The CDR3 spans 11 residues. The germline V gene has CDR1 MNHNY and CDR2 SVGAGI (reference sequence). Trimming shortened V by 2 bases and J by 8 bases, and 6 bases separated the two germline ends. The CDR3 spells CASSYGGTQYF. CDR3 DNA: TGTGCCAGCAGTTACGGGGGCACCCAGTACTTC.

This clonotype was observed many times. The chain uses TRBV7-2 and TRBJ2-1; D is unresolved. Trimming shortened V by 1 base and J by 0 bases, and 7 bases separated the two germline ends. Germline lookup yields CDR1 SGHTA and CDR2 FQGNSA. This CDR3 has 15 amino acids. Written as DNA, the CDR3 is TGTGCCAGCAGCTTAGTTGCGGTCTCCTACAATGAGCAGTTCTTC. Protein sequence: CASSLVAVSYNEQFF.

By its share, this clonotype is medium-sized. The chain recombines TRBV12-3 or TRBV12-4 with TRBJ2-4; D possibly corresponds to TRBD1 (5 bases). There are 15 residues in the CDR3. V was cut by 10 bases and J by 4 bases, with 20 bases left in between. CDR3 loop: CATSDWTQGKNIQYF. In DNA, the CDR3 is TGTGCCACTTCAGACTGGACCCAGGGTAAAAACATTCAGTACTTC.

This clonotype is medium-sized by share. The chain has TRBV3-1 and TRBJ2-1; 7 bases align to TRBD1. Losses at the gene ends were 4 bases for V and 10 bases for J; bases not matched to a gene: 7. CDR3 length equals 13 residues. Germline lookup yields CDR1 LGHDT and CDR2 YNNKEL (reference sequence). The CDR3 is CASSLTGVGEQFF. CDR3 bases: TGTGCCAGCAGCCTCACAGGGGTTGGAGAGCAGTTCTTC.

This clonotype was picked up many times. The V gene is TRBV27, the J gene TRBJ2-1, with D possibly being TRBD1 (6 bases). Germline CDR1 MNHEY, CDR2 SMNVEV (reference sequence). Trimming left V 6 bases short and J 7 bases short, with 16 bases between. The CDR3 runs to 14 residues. CDR3 sequence reads: CASRQGWPGNEQFF. Here the CDR3 DNA reads TGTGCCAGCAGACAGGGTTGGCCGGGAAATGAGCAGTTCTTC.